Presented here are 29 T cell receptor beta chains from one specimen sequenced in a study of blood T cell repertoires in COVID-19. Sequencing used immunoSEQ multiplex PCR; TCRdb keeps in-frame clones, though not all of them. The table lists roughly 100,000 clones, roughly nine tenths of them singletons, with about 6.3% in the top ten. Material for sequencing was peripheral blood. The receptors derive from a human donor in a cohort sampled during active COVID-19.

The rearrangement joins TRBV30 to TRBJ2-5, with 8 bases fitting TRBD2. Germline lookup yields CDR1 GTSNPN and CDR2 SVGIG (reference sequence). V shed 1 base, J shed 4 bases, and the junction held 11 bases outside the gene matches. This CDR3 spans 16 amino acids. CDR3 nucleotide sequence: TGTGCCTGGAGTGGAAGGTCGGGGGGGGTCGGAGAGACCCAGTACTTC. This codes for CAWSGRSGGVGETQYF.

The chain combines TRBV27 with TRBJ1-5; D uncertain. The CDR3 spans 15 residues. Germline CDR1 reads MNHEY; CDR2 reads SMNVEV (reference sequence). Trimming pared 4 bases from V and 1 base from J, leaving 11 bases between. Here the CDR3 reads CASSSRPGSNQPQHF. CDR3 nucleotide sequence: TGTGCCAGCAGTTCTCGACCGGGAAGCAATCAGCCCCAGCATTTT.

J is TRBJ2-1 and V is TRBV9; D remains ambiguous. The CDR3 runs to 14 residues. Germline V gene data show CDR1 as SGDLS and CDR2 as YYNGEE. The V end lost 0 bases, the J end lost 10 bases, and 14 bases lay between the germline ends. The CDR3 nucleotides are TGTGCCAGCAGCGTAGGCTCCGCTACCCCGGAGCAGTTCTTC. It specifies CASSVGSATPEQFF.

This clone was counted a single time. V usage is TRBV4-2 and J usage is TRBJ2-2; 8 positions agree with TRBD1. Germline assignment: CDR1 LGHNA and CDR2 YNFKEQ. V lost 2 bases and J lost 1; bases outside the gene matches: 3. This CDR3 is 16 amino acids long. The CDR3 sequence is CASSQKTGENTGELFF. The CDR3 DNA follows: TGTGCCAGCAGCCAAAAGACAGGGGAGAACACCGGGGAGCTGTTTTTT.

V and J are TRBV9 and TRBJ2-6; D might be TRBD1 (5 bases). Germline V CDR1 and CDR2: SGDLS, YYNGEE. The CDR3 sequence is 15 residues long. The germline V and J ends were trimmed by 3 bases and 4 bases, with 11 bases remaining between them. The CDR3 sequence: CASSGGSSGANVLTF. As DNA, the CDR3 is TGTGCCAGCAGCGGGGGCTCGTCCGGGGCCAACGTCCTGACTTTC.

The chain links TRBV15 to TRBJ1-5; 8 bases fit TRBD1. Trimming took 0 bases from V and 6 from J; bases not matched to a gene: 7. The CDR3 is 16 amino acids. Germline-derived CDR1 and CDR2 are LNHNV and YYDKDF (reference sequence). The CDR3 DNA is TGTGCCACCAGCAGAGAGTTGACAGGGGCTCTTCAGCCCCAGCATTTT. Translated, it gives CATSRELTGALQPQHF.

The gene calls are TRBV6-5 and TRBJ2-1; D may be TRBD1 (5 bases). V lost 10 bases and J 0 bases, leaving 13 bases between the germline ends. CDR1 and CDR2 (germline): MNHEY, SVGAGI. This CDR3 comprises 14 residues. CDR3 coding DNA: TGTGCCAACAAACTTGGGGCCTCCTACAATGAGCAGTTCTTC. This codes for CANKLGASYNEQFF.

The V and J genes are TRBV6-2 or TRBV6-3 and TRBJ2-7; 9 nucleotides line up with TRBD2. After removal of 1 base from V and 3 bases from J, the junction contained 4 bases not matched to a gene. CDR1 is MNHEY and CDR2 is SVGEGT in the germline V gene. The CDR3 has 15 residues. This CDR3 is CASSYLVAGDYEQYF. The CDR3 coding sequence is TGTGCCAGCAGTTACTTGGTAGCGGGGGACTACGAGCAGTACTTC.

This chain links TRBV19 with TRBJ2-6, with D unresolved. This CDR3 is 12 amino acids long. V was cut by 6 bases and J by 12 bases, with 12 bases left in between. The germline V gene has CDR1 LNHDA and CDR2 SQIVND (reference sequence). CDR3 nucleotides: TGTGCCAGTAGCACAGTGGCCGCCGTCCTGACTTTC. It is translated as CASSTVAAVLTF.

The chain carries TRBV4-1 and TRBJ2-7, with TRBD2 identical over 8 bases. Trimming at V came to 0 bases and at J to 2 bases, leaving 6 bases not matched to a gene. Looked up from germline, CDR1 is MGHRA and CDR2 is YSYEKL. The CDR3 spans 16 residues. The CDR3 loop reads CASSQDATGGAYEQYF. The CDR3 region has the DNA TGCGCCAGCAGCCAAGACGCGACGGGGGGGGCCTACGAGCAGTACTTC.

A few counts support this clone. CDR3 amino acids: CASSYRGSNYGYTF. CDR3 DNA sequence: TGTGCCAGCAGCTACAGGGGATCTAACTATGGCTACACCTTC. The chain uses TRBV5-4 and TRBJ1-2; 7 nucleotides align to TRBD1. The germline gives CDR1 SGHNT, CDR2 YYREEE (reference sequence). The CDR3 length is 14 residues. Losses at the gene ends were 3 bases for V and 0 bases for J; bases not matched to a gene: 2.

The rearrangement links TRBV6-2 or TRBV6-3 to TRBJ1-1, with 11 nucleotides matching TRBD1. Germline V CDR1 and CDR2: MNHEY, SVGEGT. The CDR3 consists of 14 residues. The V segment lost 2 bases and the J segment 11 bases; nucleotides outside the gene matches: 7. CDR3 nucleotide sequence: TGTGCCAGCAGTTACACAGGACAGGGGGCGATGGCTTTCTTT. Amino acids: CASSYTGQGAMAFF.

The chain recombines TRBV19 with TRBJ2-7, with TRBD2 as a possible D gene (5 bases). V dropped 3 bases and J dropped 3 bases, with 15 bases sitting between them. CDR3 size: 15 residues. In germline, CDR1 is LNHDA, CDR2 SQIVND (reference sequence). CDR3 amino acids: CASSIAGGPSYEQYF. The CDR3 DNA sequence: TGTGCCAGTAGTATTGCGGGCGGACCAAGCTACGAGCAGTACTTC.

V and J are TRBV11-2 and TRBJ2-1; the match to TRBD2 covers 11 bases. In germline, CDR1 is SGHAT, CDR2 FQNNGV. CDR3 length: 14 amino acids. V was clipped by 2 bases and J by 6 bases; unmatched bases: 0. CDR3 sequence: CASSLLAGGNEQFF. DNA for the CDR3: TGTGCCAGCAGCTTACTAGCGGGGGGCAATGAGCAGTTCTTC.

This chain links TRBV4-3 with TRBJ2-6; D is undetermined. Germline CDR1 and CDR2: LGHNA and YSLEER. Between the trimmed V and J ends, which lost 3 bases and 0 bases, there was a span of 9 bases. The CDR3 loop spans 16 amino acids. For the CDR3, the DNA is TGCGCCAGCAGCCAGTCGACACTCTCTGGGGCCAACGTCCTGACTTTC. Translating it yields CASSQSTLSGANVLTF.

This clone was seen once. The CDR3: CASSRTGQGSGEQYF. CDR3 DNA: TGTGCCAGCAGCCGAACGGGACAGGGGTCAGGCGAGCAGTACTTC. This rearrangement joins TRBV7-6 to TRBJ2-7, with 10 bases that match TRBD1. Trimming cost V 5 bases and J 6 bases; bases outside gene matches: 10. The germline CDR1 and CDR2 sequences are SGHVS and FNYEAQ. The CDR3 runs 15 residues.

This chain joins TRBV19 and TRBJ2-2; 10 positions match TRBD2. Germline loops: CDR1 LNHDA, CDR2 SQIVND (reference sequence). The V and J ends lost 7 bases and 4 bases, in that order; junction bases with no gene match: 12. This CDR3 has 17 amino acids. The CDR3 reads CASKSVVAGGVTGELFF. The CDR3 bases are TGTGCCAGTAAAAGTGTGGTAGCGGGAGGAGTCACCGGGGAGCTGTTTTTT.

The chain links TRBV2 to TRBJ1-1, with D uncertain. Germline CDR1 is SNHLY and CDR2 is FYNNEI. The ends were cut back, 3 bases at V and 3 bases at J, with 14 bases in the middle. The CDR3 has 15 residues. CDR3 in DNA: TGTGCCAGCAGTGATCTGGCGACTGGCCACACTGAAGCTTTCTTT. Amino acids: CASSDLATGHTEAFF. The full variable domain, rest sourced from reference TRBV2 and TRBJ1-1, is EPEVTQTPSHQVTQMGQEVILRCVPISNHLYFYWYRQILGQKVEFLVSFYNNEISEKSEIFDDQFSVERPDGSNFTLKIRSTKLEDSAMYFCASSDLATGHTEAFFGQGTRLTVV.

This clone was picked up one time. V gene TRBV4-2 combines with J gene TRBJ1-2; D gene ambiguous. The V and J ends lost 0 bases and 4 bases respectively, with 6 bases between them. Germline values: CDR1 LGHNA, CDR2 YNFKEQ. The CDR3 runs 13 residues. In nucleotides, the CDR3 is TGTGCCAGCAGCCAAGAGGAGGCCTATGGCTACACCTTC. Translating gives CASSQEEAYGYTF.

The rearrangement uses TRBV3-1 (or the pseudogene TRBV3-2) and TRBJ1-2; 8 bases agree with TRBD1. The length of the CDR3 is 16 residues. The J segment lost 7 bases and the V segment lost 4 bases, leaving 14 bases of the junction unmatched. Germline-derived CDR1 and CDR2 are LGHDT and YNNKEL (reference sequence). CDR3 sequence: CASSLSAAGGLSGYTF. The CDR3 DNA sequence: TGTGCCAGCAGCCTAAGTGCTGCAGGGGGCCTAAGTGGCTACACCTTC.

V is TRBV19 and J is TRBJ2-1; 10 bases are a match to TRBD2. From germline, CDR1 is LNHDA and CDR2 SQIVND (reference sequence). Trimming removed 3 bases from V and 9 bases from J; junction bases left unmatched: 11. This CDR3 contains 16 residues. In nucleotides, the CDR3 is TGTGCCAGTAGTATTTTCGGTCCTAGCGGGAGCGTTGAGCAGTTCTTC. It encodes CASSIFGPSGSVEQFF.

This clone was counted a single time. The genes are TRBV5-6 and TRBJ2-2; tentative D call: TRBD2 (6 bases). The ends were cut back, 0 bases at V and 3 bases at J, with 15 bases in the middle. The CDR3 sequence is 17 residues long. In germline, CDR1 is SGHDT, CDR2 YYEEEE. As DNA, the CDR3 is TGTGCCAGCAGCTTGGATTTCCGGGACTCTTACACCGGGGAGCTGTTTTTT. This gives the protein CASSLDFRDSYTGELFF.

This chain links TRBV9 with TRBJ2-1; the D gene is possibly TRBD1 (6 bases). V gave up 0 bases and J gave up 6 bases, with 10 bases separating them. The CDR3 consists of 14 residues. CDR1 SGDLS and CDR2 YYNGEE come from the germline V gene. CDR3 region: CASSVGEGGNEQFF. As DNA, the CDR3 is TGTGCCAGCAGCGTAGGGGAAGGGGGCAATGAGCAGTTCTTC.

This chain uses TRBV2 with TRBJ1-5; the D is unclear. V shed 2 bases and J shed 2 bases, with 10 bases lying between them. Germline assignment: CDR1 SNHLY and CDR2 FYNNEI. The CDR3 consists of 15 residues. CDR3 loop: CASSEISGRNQPQHF. The CDR3 bases are TGTGCCAGCAGTGAAATCTCTGGGCGCAATCAGCCCCAGCATTTT.

V gene TRBV7-9 combines with J gene TRBJ1-1; TRBD1 is a possible D gene (6 bases). Trimming removed 5 bases from V and 5 bases from J, with 21 bases in between. The CDR3 is 16 amino acids. Germline V gene lookup returns CDR1 SEHNR and CDR2 FQNEAQ (reference sequence). DNA of the CDR3: TGTGCCAGCAGCAGAGGCTTAACAGGGTCAGGGACTGAAGCTTTCTTT. This translates into CASSRGLTGSGTEAFF.

The chain recombines TRBV7-9 with TRBJ1-5; possible D gene TRBD1, 6 bases. This CDR3 contains 15 residues. CDR1 is SEHNR and CDR2 is FQNEAQ in the germline V gene (reference sequence). Trimming took off 5 bases at V and 3 bases at J, with 14 bases between the two ends. CDR3 loop: CASSPPGGSNQPQHF. The CDR3 DNA sequence: TGTGCCAGCAGCCCACCGGGGGGCTCCAATCAGCCCCAGCATTTT.

The CDR3 spells CASGTGDRPYNEQFF. The CDR3 nucleotides read TGTGCCAGCGGTACAGGGGACCGGCCCTACAATGAGCAGTTCTTC. This chain links TRBV6-5 with TRBJ2-1; 7 nucleotides match TRBD1. J lost 2 bases, V lost 8 bases, and 9 bases had no gene match. The V gene's germline CDR1 is MNHEY and CDR2 SVGAGI. The CDR3 runs 15 residues.

This chain connects TRBV9 to TRBJ2-3, with D possibly being TRBD2 (7 bases). With 1 base removed from V and 2 bases from J, the gap between germline ends came to 14 bases. Germline loops: CDR1 SGDLS, CDR2 YYNGEE. The CDR3 sequence is 16 residues long. The CDR3 coding sequence is TGTGCCAGCAGCGTAAAGGGGGGGATCTACACAGATACGCAGTATTTT. Translating gives CASSVKGGIYTDTQYF.

The V and J genes are TRBV5-6 and TRBJ2-3, with a tentative D call TRBD2 (5 bases). The CDR3 runs to 16 residues. Looked up from germline, CDR1 is SGHDT and CDR2 is YYEEEE. Trimming took 3 bases from V and 3 from J, leaving 17 bases between them. CDR3 bases: TGTGCCAGCAGCTCGCCCGGCGGACTCAGGACAGATACGCAGTATTTT. It translates to CASSSPGGLRTDTQYF.